Listed below are T cell receptor beta chains from one sample, sequenced in a study of PD-L1 blockade in urothelial cancer. The protocol was immunoSEQ multiplex PCR, while the TCRdb copy is restricted to in-frame clones and leaves out a portion. The repertoire holds 33,000 or so clones, with 75% to 85% as singletons. Material: PBMCs, obtained around atezolizumab (anti-PD-L1) treatment. These receptors all come from a man aged 55-75 years with urothelial cancer. The CDR3 runs from the conserved cysteine through the conserved F or W. A D gene is named only where the DNA matches it firmly. Rows give clone size only sometimes, using once, few, many, or a class for an expanded clone.

V gene: TRBV15; J gene: TRBJ2-1; clone size: NA; D gene: NA; CDR3 protein: CATSREPRAGSRNEQFF; CDR3 DNA: TGTGCCACCAGCAGAGAGCCTAGGGCGGGGTCTCGCAATGAGCAGTTCTTC
V gene: TRBV5-1; J gene: TRBJ2-2; clone size: NA; D gene: NA; CDR3 protein: CASSSEGNTGELFF; CDR3 DNA: TGCGCCAGCAGCTCGGAGGGAAACACCGGGGAGCTGTTTTTT
V gene: TRBV9; J gene: TRBJ2-3; clone size: few; D gene: TRBD2; CDR3 protein: CASSPRTSGHTDTQYF; CDR3 DNA: TGTGCCAGCAGCCCTAGGACTAGCGGACACACAGATACGCAGTATTTT
V gene: TRBV6-5; J gene: TRBJ2-5; clone size: NA; D gene: TRBD1; CDR3 protein: CASSPDRAERQTQYF; CDR3 DNA: TGTGCCAGCAGCCCCGACAGGGCGGAGAGGCAGACCCAGTACTTC
V gene: TRBV7-9; J gene: TRBJ2-2; clone size: NA; D gene: TRBD1; CDR3 protein: CASSPQPGQGVAGELFF; CDR3 DNA: TGTGCCAGCAGCCCCCAACCGGGACAGGGGGTCGCCGGGGAGCTGTTTTTT
V gene: TRBV7-2; J gene: TRBJ2-7; clone size: NA; D gene: NA; CDR3 protein: CASSPPGRSSYEQYF; CDR3 DNA: TGTGCCAGCAGCCCCCCCGGTAGGAGCTCCTACGAGCAGTACTTC
V gene: TRBV28; J gene: TRBJ1-1; clone size: NA; D gene: NA; CDR3 protein: CASSLGAEGTEAFF; CDR3 DNA: TGTGCCAGCAGTTTGGGGGCCGAGGGCACTGAAGCTTTCTTT
V gene: TRBV18; J gene: TRBJ2-5; clone size: NA; D gene: NA; CDR3 protein: CASSPPSSTQYF; CDR3 DNA: TGTGCCAGCTCACCACCGAGTTCAACCCAGTACTTC
V gene: TRBV30; J gene: TRBJ2-7; clone size: NA; D gene: NA; CDR3 protein: CAFERGEQYF; CDR3 DNA: TGTGCCTTCGAGAGGGGGGAGCAGTACTTC
V gene: TRBV11-2; J gene: TRBJ2-1; clone size: NA; D gene: TRBD2; CDR3 protein: CASTVLAGGHEQFF; CDR3 DNA: TGTGCCAGCACTGTGTTAGCGGGGGGGCATGAGCAGTTCTTC
V gene: TRBV15; J gene: TRBJ2-5; clone size: NA; D gene: TRBD2; CDR3 protein: CATSPGGGEQETQYF; CDR3 DNA: TGTGCCACCAGCCCGGGAGGCGGGGAACAAGAGACCCAGTACTTC
V gene: TRBV6-5; J gene: TRBJ1-2; clone size: NA; D gene: NA; CDR3 protein: CASSYSGEGVVGYTF; CDR3 DNA: TGTGCCAGCAGTTACTCTGGGGAGGGAGTTGTCGGCTACACCTTC
V gene: TRBV6-5; J gene: TRBJ1-5; clone size: NA; D gene: NA; CDR3 protein: CASRRTVNQPQHF; CDR3 DNA: TGTGCCAGCAGGAGGACTGTAAATCAGCCCCAGCATTTT
V gene: TRBV2; J gene: TRBJ1-1; clone size: NA; D gene: TRBD1; CDR3 protein: CASSEDRGFGTEAFF; CDR3 DNA: TGTGCCAGCAGTGAGGACAGGGGTTTTGGTACTGAAGCTTTCTTT
V gene: TRBV4-2; J gene: TRBJ1-6; clone size: NA; D gene: NA; CDR3 protein: CASSQGDTHNSPLHF; CDR3 DNA: TGTGCCAGCAGCCAAGGGGACACCCATAATTCACCCCTCCACTTT
V gene: TRBV6-5; J gene: TRBJ1-5; clone size: once; D gene: NA; CDR3 protein: CASRGGEARNQPQHF; CDR3 DNA: TGTGCCAGCAGGGGGGGAGAGGCCCGAAATCAGCCCCAGCATTTT
V gene: TRBV19; J gene: TRBJ1-1; clone size: NA; D gene: NA; CDR3 protein: CASTPRGGVVAEAFF; CDR3 DNA: TGTGCCAGTACCCCTCGGGGGGGGGTGGTCGCTGAAGCTTTCTTT
V gene: TRBV6-5; J gene: TRBJ1-1; clone size: NA; D gene: NA; CDR3 protein: CASSYSITGSTEAFF; CDR3 DNA: TGTGCCAGCAGTTACTCGATCACCGGGTCCACTGAAGCTTTCTTT
V gene: TRBV2; J gene: TRBJ1-5; clone size: NA; D gene: TRBD1; CDR3 protein: CASSLETGAGEHF; CDR3 DNA: TGTGCCAGCAGTTTAGAGACAGGGGCCGGGGAGCATTTT
V gene: TRBV29-1; J gene: TRBJ2-3; clone size: NA; D gene: TRBD1; CDR3 protein: CSVRQGSESDTQYF; CDR3 DNA: TGCAGCGTTCGACAGGGCTCTGAATCAGATACGCAGTATTTT
V gene: TRBV4-1; J gene: TRBJ2-3; clone size: once; D gene: NA; CDR3 protein: CASSRRTERDTQYF; CDR3 DNA: TGCGCCAGCAGCCGTAGGACAGAACGAGATACGCAGTATTTT
V gene: TRBV6-5; J gene: TRBJ1-1; clone size: NA; D gene: NA; CDR3 protein: CAGRAGYDTEAFF; CDR3 DNA: TGTGCCGGACGAGCGGGGTATGACACTGAAGCTTTCTTT
V gene: TRBV2; J gene: TRBJ2-1; clone size: NA; D gene: TRBD2; CDR3 protein: CASEAGARNEQFF; CDR3 DNA: TGTGCCAGCGAAGCGGGGGCTCGCAATGAGCAGTTCTTC
V gene: TRBV5-4; J gene: TRBJ1-1; clone size: few; D gene: NA; CDR3 protein: CASSRRRAPEAFF; CDR3 DNA: TGTGCCAGCAGCCGTCGGAGGGCCCCTGAAGCTTTCTTT
V gene: TRBV11-2; J gene: TRBJ1-4; clone size: NA; D gene: NA; CDR3 protein: CASSFAQGTLEKLFF; CDR3 DNA: TGTGCCAGCAGCTTTGCTCAGGGAACACTTGAAAAACTGTTTTTT
V gene: TRBV4-1; J gene: TRBJ2-4; clone size: NA; D gene: NA; CDR3 protein: CASSQGKLPLVAKNIQYF; CDR3 DNA: TGCGCCAGCAGCCAAGGAAAACTCCCTCTGGTAGCCAAAAACATTCAGTACTTC
V gene: TRBV30; J gene: TRBJ2-7; clone size: NA; D gene: TRBD1; CDR3 protein: CAWSVDRGEQYF; CDR3 DNA: TGTGCCTGGAGTGTGGACAGGGGCGAGCAGTACTTC
V gene: TRBV2; J gene: TRBJ2-4; clone size: NA; D gene: TRBD2; CDR3 protein: CASSERGSGAMNIQYF; CDR3 DNA: TGTGCCAGCAGTGAAAGGGGCAGCGGGGCTATGAACATTCAGTACTTC